Below, 17 T cell receptor beta chains from the same sample are listed, as sequenced in a study of T cells expressing NK-cell markers. TCRdb re-called the 5' RACE reads and catalogs CDR3 proteins one per entry, DNA excluded. The specimen's table records around 550,000 distinct CDR3 sequences. The sample consisted of blood T cells: a sorted CD56 or NKG2C T cell subset, CD4+ or CD8+ T cells, or bulk PBMC T cells (not recorded which). These receptors all stem from a man younger than 30 in good health.

V and J are TRBV6-1 and TRBJ1-4; the D call of TRBD1 rests on TCRdb alone, since no DNA is present to check it. This CDR3 comprises 14 residues. From germline, CDR1 is MNHNS and CDR2 SASEGT. CDR3 loop: CASRPQGEGEKLFF.

The J gene is TRBJ1-1, the V gene TRBV12-3 or TRBV12-4; absent DNA, TCRdb's TRBD1 call cannot be checked. The length of the CDR3 is 15 residues. CDR3 sequence: CASIGPGDVGTEAFF.

The chain joins TRBV4-1 to TRBJ1-1; TCRdb indicates TRBD1, and absent DNA this call remains unverified. The CDR3 totals 13 residues. Germline V gene lookup returns CDR1 MGHRA and CDR2 YSYEKL. CDR3 amino acids: CASSQDRGREAFF.

This chain links TRBV27 with TRBJ1-1; checking the TCRdb D call of TRBD1 is not possible without DNA. CDR3 length: 16 amino acids. Per germline, CDR1 MNHEY and CDR2 SMNVEV (reference sequence). The CDR3 region is CASTHRLGAMNTEAFF.

This CDR3 is CASSLLRTADLQETQYF. This chain joins TRBV11-2 and TRBJ2-5; no DNA is available, so the TRBD1 call from TCRdb remains unchecked. The CDR3 has 17 residues. Germline assignment: CDR1 SGHAT and CDR2 FQNNGV.

The CDR3 sequence: CASSQGDGAGARNTEAFF. The chain has TRBV3-1 and TRBJ1-1. The CDR3 runs to 18 residues. Looked up from germline, CDR1 is LGHDT and CDR2 is YNNKEL (reference sequence).

The chain links TRBV5-1 to TRBJ2-1; the D call from TCRdb, TRBD2, cannot be confirmed without DNA. The CDR3 runs to 15 residues. In germline, CDR1 is SGHRS, CDR2 YFSETQ. The chain's CDR3 is CASSLVILGSDEQFF.

This chain joins TRBV15 and TRBJ2-3. Germline assignment: CDR1 LNHNV and CDR2 YYDKDF (reference sequence). There are 12 residues in the CDR3. CDR3 amino acids: CATSRVSDTQYF.

V gene TRBV20-1 combines with J gene TRBJ1-6; TCRdb's D gene call, TRBD1, goes unchecked for lack of DNA. The germline gives CDR1 DFQATT, CDR2 SNEGSKA (reference sequence). CDR3 size: 15 residues. This chain's CDR3 is CSARDDRGRGSPLHF.

The chain has TRBV12-3 or TRBV12-4 and TRBJ2-5; absent DNA, TCRdb's TRBD2 call cannot be checked. This CDR3 has 15 residues. CDR3 loop: CASSRGTSGRETQYF.

V usage is TRBV12-3 or TRBV12-4 and J usage is TRBJ2-5; the D call from TCRdb, TRBD1, cannot be confirmed without DNA. This CDR3 contains 17 residues. CDR3 amino acids: CASSFGTGGGRGETQYF.

The V gene is TRBV27, the J gene TRBJ2-2. The CDR3 sequence is 17 residues long. Germline lookup yields CDR1 MNHEY and CDR2 SMNVEV (reference sequence). The CDR3 reads CASSSPKNHLKTGELFF.

The chain recombines TRBV10-3 with TRBJ2-3; no DNA is available, so the TRBD1 call from TCRdb remains unchecked. The CDR3 contains 15 residues. Germline assignment: CDR1 ENHRY and CDR2 SYGVKD. CDR3 region: CAISDSGQKTDTQYF.

The CDR3 spells CASSLAKQVGNVLTF. J is TRBJ2-6 and V is TRBV5-6. Germline V CDR1 and CDR2: SGHDT, YYEEEE. This CDR3 is built from 15 residues.

V is TRBV10-2 and J is TRBJ2-2; absent DNA, TCRdb's TRBD2 call cannot be checked. This CDR3 has 14 amino acids. The V gene's germline CDR1 is WSHSY and CDR2 SAAADI. The CDR3 reads CASRPAGDTGELFF.

This chain links TRBV5-5 with TRBJ2-2; TCRdb picks TRBD2, but there is no DNA to check that call. CDR3 length equals 15 residues. The germline V gene encodes CDR1 SGHKS and CDR2 YYEKEE (reference sequence). CDR3 in amino acids: CASSPGGTNTGELFF. The whole variable domain, remainder taken from reference TRBV5-5 and TRBJ2-2, is DAGVTQSPTHLIKTRGQQVTLRCSPISGHKSVSWYQQVLGQGPQFIFQYYEKEERGRGNFPDRFSARQFPNYSSELNVNALLLGDSALYLCASSPGGTNTGELFFGEGSRLTVL.

This CDR3 reads CASSQDSSRGVAQHF. This chain uses TRBV4-2 with TRBJ1-5; TCRdb names TRBD1, which stays unverified in the absence of DNA. Germline loops: CDR1 LGHNA, CDR2 YNFKEQ. CDR3 length: 15 residues.